This T cell receptor beta chain is from a study of blood T cell repertoires in COVID-19. The wider study: Whether acute or convalescent, the COVID-19 samples came from the United States, Italy and Spain.

In the original processing: From reference gene primer amplification, estimates of nucleated cell counts were derived. Method: immunoSEQ multiplex PCR; TCRdb's copy keeps in-frame clones and lacks some. V and J calls plus clone size are reproduced from that table; the DNA served to infer D and trimming. The sample lists 85,000 to 90,000 clones; 86% were seen once. This CDR3 is 15 amino acids long. The V gene's germline CDR1 is MDHEN and CDR2 SYDVKM. V lost 4 bases, J lost 4 bases, and 9 bases stayed unmatched. What was sequenced was peripheral blood. This chain joins TRBV28 and TRBJ1-1; 7 positions match TRBD1. The sequence was collected from an elderly man with active or convalescent COVID-19. The CDR3 DNA reads as TGTGCCAGCAGTTCCAACAGGGGAGTCAGCACTGAAGCTTTCTTT. Protein: CASSSNRGVSTEAFF.